This T cell receptor (beta chain) came from a study of shared clonotypes between healthy human individuals. Study-wide results and caveats: All-four-donor shared clonotypes had higher generation probabilities than non-shared clonotypes did. Rarefaction gave evidence that sorted-subset sequencing remained incomplete despite large depth.

Terminally differentiated effector memory CD45RA+ cells were excluded by CCR7 positive selection of CD45RO-negative cells. About this clone itself: Antigen: not known.

Clones were read by immunoSEQ multiplex PCR, and TCRdb kept only the in-frame ones, dropping some. The repertoire has about 2.1 million clones, around 93% of them found once; the top ten carry 1.5% to 2%. The sequence derives from a man younger than 35 in good health. Some clones in this sample may be carry-over from other donors' samples. Sequenced input: naive CD8+ T cells from PBMCs.

The CDR3, as DNA: TGCGCCAGCAGCCAAGATGAATACCGGGACAGGGGGCTCAAGGATCAGCCCCAGCATTTT. This codes for CASSQDEYRDRGLKDQPQHF. The rearrangement joins TRBV4-1 to TRBJ1-5; 12 bases are a match to TRBD1. CDR1 is MGHRA, CDR2 YSYEKL, per germline. This CDR3 has 20 amino acids. V gave up 0 bases and J gave up 5 bases; unmatched junction bases: 14.